The 22 T cell receptor beta chains presented below share a single source sample, sequenced in a study of shared clonotypes between healthy human individuals. TCRdb's table, derived via immunoSEQ multiplex PCR, lists solely in-frame clones and lacks some. Here the sample spans roughly 650,000 clones, about 96% being singletons. CD45RO-negative CD8 cells positively selected for CCR7 made up the naive population, which excluded terminally differentiated effector memory CD45RA+ cells. The specimen was naive CD8+ T cells sorted from blood. Receptors originate from a woman in her twenties or thirties in good health.

The chain is built from TRBV4-2 and TRBJ1-1; D uncertain. The V and J ends lost 0 bases and 14 bases respectively, with 13 bases between them. This CDR3 is built from 12 residues. CDR1 is LGHNA and CDR2 is YNFKEQ in the germline V gene. This CDR3 is CASSQDIGPRFF. The CDR3 DNA follows: TGTGCCAGCAGCCAAGATATAGGACCGCGATTCTTT.

J is TRBJ2-5 and V is TRBV5-1, with 9 bases that match TRBD1. The CDR3 loop spans 14 amino acids. Germline trimming cut 3 bases from V and 4 bases from J; bases unmatched to any gene: 4. Germline assignment: CDR1 SGHRS and CDR2 YFSETQ. Here the CDR3 reads CASSSGQGGETQYF. The CDR3, as DNA: TGCGCCAGCAGCTCGGGACAGGGCGGAGAGACCCAGTACTTC.

This chain connects TRBV7-2 to TRBJ2-7; D is possibly TRBD2 (5 bases). Germline CDR1 and CDR2: SGHTA and FQGNSA. This CDR3 contains 16 residues. Trimming took off 1 base at V and 4 bases at J, with 17 bases between the two ends. The CDR3 protein is CASSLEGGGRGYEQYF. As DNA, the CDR3 is TGTGCCAGCAGCTTAGAAGGCGGCGGTCGGGGATACGAGCAGTACTTC.

The chain employs TRBV11-3 and TRBJ1-1; the D is unclear. V was trimmed by 2 bases and J by 0 bases, leaving 22 bases between them. The length of the CDR3 is 19 residues. Germline V gives CDR1 SGHNT, CDR2 YENEEA. The CDR3 DNA is TGTGCCAGCAGCTTAATAGGGCCAAAGCCGAGGCGCATGAACACTGAAGCTTTCTTT. It yields the protein CASSLIGPKPRRMNTEAFF.

The chain couples TRBV28 to TRBJ2-1; the D call may be TRBD1 or TRBD2 (6 bases each). CDR1 and CDR2 from the germline V gene are MDHEN and SYDVKM. The CDR3 length is 15 residues. The V end was cut by 5 bases, the J end by 8 bases, with 19 bases between. CDR3 in amino acids: CASSPEGGVTDEQFF. The CDR3 region has the DNA TGTGCCAGCAGTCCAGAGGGGGGAGTTACAGATGAGCAGTTCTTC. Filled out from reference TRBV28 and TRBJ2-1, the complete variable domain reads DVKVTQSSRYLVKRTGEKVFLECVQDMDHENMFWYRQDPGLGLRLIYFSYDVKMKEKGDIPEGYSVSREKKERFSLILESASTNQTSMYLCASSPEGGVTDEQFFGPGTRLTVL.

The rearrangement links TRBV27 to TRBJ2-7; 7 bases are a match to TRBD1. This CDR3 has 17 amino acids. Germline V gene lookup returns CDR1 MNHEY and CDR2 SMNVEV (reference sequence). V was clipped by 5 bases and J by 1 base; unmatched bases: 14. The CDR3 loop reads CASSPSMGQLISYEQYF. CDR3 DNA: TGTGCCAGCAGTCCATCCATGGGACAGCTCATATCCTACGAGCAGTACTTC.

This rearrangement joins TRBV5-4 to TRBJ2-2, with TRBD2 identical over 12 bases. V shed 0 bases and J 6 bases; nucleotides not matched to a gene: 3. The CDR3 contains 16 residues. The germline V gene encodes CDR1 SGHNT and CDR2 YYREEE (reference sequence). The CDR3 region is CASSLELAGGSGELFF. The CDR3 DNA reads as TGTGCCAGCAGCTTGGAACTAGCGGGGGGATCCGGGGAGCTGTTTTTT.

V usage is TRBV5-8 and J usage is TRBJ2-7; maybe TRBD2 (5 bases). This CDR3 comprises 14 residues. V lost 2 bases to trimming and J lost 5 bases, with 14 bases between them. Germline CDR1 reads SGHTS; CDR2 reads YDEGEE. CDR3 region: CASSFPRAVHEQYF. CDR3 DNA sequence: TGTGCCAGCAGCTTTCCGAGGGCTGTCCACGAGCAGTACTTC.

This clone was counted a single time. This chain joins TRBV7-6 and TRBJ2-7, with D hard to call. The length of the CDR3 is 11 residues. Germline V gene sequence: CDR1 SGHVS, CDR2 FNYEAQ. Trimming removed 2 bases at V and 10 bases at J, with 9 bases between. As DNA, the CDR3 is TGTGCCAGCAGCTTAAGCGACCCACAGTACTTC. Its translation: CASSLSDPQYF.

This chain's CDR3 is CASSLGAAASGNTIYF. The CDR3 nucleotides are TGTGCCAGCAGCTTGGGCGCAGCCGCATCTGGAAACACCATATATTTT. V gene TRBV5-4 combines with J gene TRBJ1-3, with no clear D. From germline, CDR1 is SGHNT and CDR2 YYREEE (reference sequence). V lost 0 bases, J lost 1 base, and 11 bases lay in between. CDR3 size: 16 residues.

The chain uses TRBV7-6 and TRBJ2-7; a weak D match, TRBD1 (5 bases). The germline CDR1 and CDR2 sequences are SGHVS and FNYEAQ. The V end was cut by 6 bases, the J end by 1 base, with 13 bases between. The CDR3 sequence is 14 residues long. The CDR3 protein is CASRNRSGSYEQYF. CDR3 in DNA: TGTGCCAGCAGGAACAGGTCCGGATCCTACGAGCAGTACTTC.

This chain links TRBV5-1 with TRBJ2-1; 8 bases match TRBD2. There are 13 residues in the CDR3. After removal of 2 bases from V and 9 bases from J, the junction contained 4 bases not matched to a gene. The germline gives CDR1 SGHRS, CDR2 YFSETQ. In nucleotides, the CDR3 is TGCGCCAGCAGCTTAAGGACTAGCACTGAGCAGTTCTTC. Protein: CASSLRTSTEQFF. Based on the CDR3 plus reference TRBV5-1 and TRBJ2-1, the full variable domain is KAGVTQTPRYLIKTRGQQVTLSCSPISGHRSVSWYQQTPGQGLQFLFEYFSETQRNKGNFPGRFSGRQFSNSRSEMNVSTLELGDSALYLCASSLRTSTEQFFGPGTRLTVL.

The rearrangement joins TRBV13 to TRBJ2-3, with 8 bases identical to TRBD2. V dropped 5 bases and J dropped 6; count of bases not matched to a gene: 7. The CDR3 is made up of 14 amino acids. The V gene's germline CDR1 is PRHDT and CDR2 FYEKMQ (reference sequence). CDR3 amino acids: CASSPGLAVDTQYF. The DNA of the CDR3 is TGTGCCAGCAGCCCTGGACTAGCTGTTGATACGCAGTATTTT. Full variable domain (outside the CDR3, taken from reference TRBV13 and TRBJ2-3): AAGVIQSPRHLIKEKRETATLKCYPIPRHDTVYWYQQGPGQDPQFLISFYEKMQSDKGSIPDRFSAQQFSDYHSELNMSSLELGDSALYFCASSPGLAVDTQYFGPGTRLTVL.

The chain uses TRBV5-6 and TRBJ2-7; 10 nucleotides line up with TRBD1. The length of the CDR3 is 14 residues. The V segment lost 3 bases and the J segment 4 bases; nucleotides outside the gene matches: 4. Germline CDR1 is SGHDT and CDR2 is YYEEEE. CDR3 coding DNA: TGTGCCAGCAGCTCCGACAGGGGGCTTTACGAGCAGTACTTC. Translation: CASSSDRGLYEQYF.

V usage is TRBV5-4 and J usage is TRBJ2-3; no firm D call. V lost 2 bases to trimming and J lost 1 base, with 8 bases between them. This CDR3 is 14 amino acids long. Per germline, CDR1 SGHNT and CDR2 YYREEE (reference sequence). The CDR3 is CASSFFSGTDTQYF. In DNA form, the CDR3 reads TGTGCCAGCAGCTTTTTCTCTGGCACAGATACGCAGTATTTT.

This clone was picked up a small number of times. V is TRBV14 and J is TRBJ1-1; D unclear. V lost 0 bases and J lost 4, with 6 bases in between. Germline V gene data show CDR1 as SGHDN and CDR2 as FVKESK. The CDR3 loop spans 13 amino acids. CDR3 amino acids: CASSQDEGTEAFF. The CDR3 DNA reads as TGTGCCAGCAGCCAAGACGAGGGCACTGAAGCTTTCTTT.

V is TRBV5-6 and J is TRBJ1-4, with D unresolved. CDR1 and CDR2 from the germline V gene are SGHDT and YYEEEE. The CDR3 consists of 15 residues. Trimming stripped 0 bases from V and 3 bases from J, with 9 bases between. The CDR3 loop is CASSLVATPNEKLFF. In nucleotides, the CDR3 is TGTGCCAGCAGCTTGGTGGCCACCCCTAATGAAAAACTGTTTTTT. Using reference TRBV5-6 and TRBJ1-4 for the parts outside the CDR3, the full variable domain is DAGVTQSPTHLIKTRGQQVTLRCSPKSGHDTVSWYQQALGQGPQFIFQYYEEEERQRGNFPDRFSGHQFPNYSSELNVNALLLGDSALYLCASSLVATPNEKLFFGSGTQLSVL.

This chain joins TRBV19 and TRBJ1-1; the D is unclear. The V and J ends lost 3 bases and 0 bases respectively, with 8 bases between them. This CDR3 is built from 14 residues. Germline assignment: CDR1 LNHDA and CDR2 SQIVND (reference sequence). The CDR3 coding sequence is TGTGCCAGTAGTATCGAGACCGTGAACACTGAAGCTTTCTTT. Protein sequence: CASSIETVNTEAFF.

The chain carries TRBV27 and TRBJ1-2, with D maybe TRBD1 (5 bases). This CDR3 is 16 amino acids long. Germline V lookup: CDR1 MNHEY, CDR2 SMNVEV (reference sequence). The V and J ends lost 6 bases and 4 bases respectively, with 21 bases between them. This chain's CDR3 is CASSLGPEILGYGYTF. CDR3 coding DNA: TGTGCCAGCAGCCTGGGGCCCGAAATTCTTGGCTATGGCTACACCTTC.

V usage is TRBV7-9 and J usage is TRBJ2-7; 8 bases fit TRBD2. J gave up 0 bases and V 6 bases, and 13 bases lay outside the gene matches. Germline lookup yields CDR1 SEHNR and CDR2 FQNEAQ (reference sequence). The CDR3 is 17 amino acids. DNA for the CDR3: TGTGCCAGCAGTCCACCTCTTAGGGCGGGAGGCTCCTACGAGCAGTACTTC. It specifies CASSPPLRAGGSYEQYF.

The chain links TRBV5-4 to TRBJ2-7; 8 positions match TRBD2. The trim removed 2 bases at V and 3 bases at J, leaving 4 bases unmatched. This CDR3 is 14 amino acids long. The germline V gene encodes CDR1 SGHNT and CDR2 YYREEE (reference sequence). The CDR3 loop is CASSFSGINYEQYF. The CDR3 coding sequence is TGTGCCAGCAGCTTTAGCGGGATAAACTACGAGCAGTACTTC. Complete variable domain (other parts from reference TRBV5-4 and TRBJ2-7): ETGVTQSPTHLIKTRGQQVTLRCSSQSGHNTVSWYQQALGQGPQFIFQYYREEENGRGNFPPRFSGLQFPNYSSELNVNALELDDSALYLCASSFSGINYEQYFGPGTRLTVT.

V gene TRBV7-9 combines with J gene TRBJ2-2, with TRBD2 as a possible D gene (5 bases). V gave up 10 bases and J gave up 5 bases, with 17 bases separating them. This CDR3 has 14 residues. Germline CDR1 SEHNR, CDR2 FQNEAQ (reference sequence). CDR3 bases: TGTGCCACGCAAAGGGAGCCGAGGACCGGGGAGCTGTTTTTT. It translates to CATQREPRTGELFF. Based on the CDR3 plus reference TRBV7-9 and TRBJ2-2, the full variable domain is DTGVSQNPRHKITKRGQNVTFRCDPISEHNRLYWYRQTLGQGPEFLTYFQNEAQLEKSRLLSDRFSAERPKGSFSTLEIQRTEQGDSAMYLCATQREPRTGELFFGEGSRLTVL.